Included here is one TCR beta chain sequence, with context. Its specificity is not known. The data are from a study of T cell responses to AZD1222 COVID-19 vaccine. Overall study results and limits: Repertoire samples came only from after the peak T cell response. It should be noted that donors were predominantly white British and more often female, and clonal diversity was possibly underestimated. Increases in Spike-specific TCR breadth and depth were seen after two AZD1222 doses. Within unmutated variant regions lay the reported targets of nearly half of spike-specific TCRs.

The assay was immunoSEQ multiplex PCR, and TCRdb's table has in-frame clones only and misses some. The table lists about 180,000 clones, 85% to 95% of them singletons. V was clipped by 4 bases and J by 5 bases; unmatched bases: 7. The germline CDR1 and CDR2 sequences are LNHDA and SQIVND (reference sequence). CDR3 length: 15 amino acids. The source of this sequence is an adult who received the MenACWY meningococcal vaccine as a control. This specimen consisted of peripheral blood, obtained 28 days after the second dose of the MenACWY control vaccine. The chain is built from TRBV19 and TRBJ1-5; 8 bases are shared with TRBD1. This CDR3 is CASSSAGTGYQPQHF. The CDR3 nucleotides read TGTGCCAGTAGTAGCGCCGGGACAGGTTATCAGCCCCAGCATTTT.